The 16 T cell receptor beta chains below were found in one sample sequenced in a study of blood T cells in healthy people across ages. A sample-barcoded 5' primer and a J-beta primer mix were used in a second PCR of about 7 to 12 cycles. In TCRdb, the 5' RACE reads were re-called with MiXCR into one record per CDR3 protein. Of some 1.1 million distinct CDR3 sequences in the sample, roughly two fifths are singletons; the top ten hold approximately 14%. Material for sequencing was blood. The origin of the receptors is a man younger than 35 in good health.

This chain joins TRBV12-3 or TRBV12-4 and TRBJ2-3; 7 bases are shared with TRBD2. The V segment lost 5 bases and the J segment 0 bases; nucleotides outside the gene matches: 5. The CDR3 spans 15 residues. The CDR3 DNA reads TGTGCCAGCAGTCCCGTCGGGGGGAGCACAGATACGCAGTATTTT. It specifies CASSPVGGSTDTQYF.

Notes on this clonotype: The junction departs from the called germline gene at one end, perhaps through a read error. The V gene is TRBV27, the J gene TRBJ2-1; 7 nucleotides align to TRBD1. Germline CDR1 is MNHEY and CDR2 is SMNVEV (reference sequence). The CDR3 spans 12 residues. The CDR3 spells CASSLTTGERFF. The CDR3 bases are TGTGCCAGCTCACTAACTACAGGGGAGCGGTTCTTC.

This clonotype showed up just a few times. The chain couples TRBV29-1 to TRBJ2-5, with 7 bases matching TRBD2. The CDR3 covers 12 residues. V shed 3 bases and J 3 bases; nucleotides not matched to a gene: 1. Germline CDR1 SQVTM, CDR2 ANQGSEA. In DNA, the CDR3 is TGCAGCGTTGATGCGGGAGAAGAGACCCAGTACTTC. This codes for CSVDAGEETQYF.

The CDR3 loop reads CASSSKGGGDSNQPQHF. Written as DNA, the CDR3 is TGTGCCAGCAGTTCCAAAGGAGGGGGCGATAGCAATCAGCCCCAGCATTTT. The chain combines TRBV6-5 with TRBJ1-5; 7 positions match TRBD1. From germline, CDR1 is MNHEY and CDR2 SVGAGI. J gave up 0 bases and V 4 bases, and 9 bases lay outside the gene matches. The CDR3 covers 17 residues.

The CDR3 nucleotides read TGTGCCAGCAGTTTAGCAAGGCAAGGGGGTACTGAAGCTTTCTTT. This gives the protein CASSLARQGGTEAFF. J is TRBJ1-1 and V is TRBV12-3 or TRBV12-4; D perhaps matches TRBD1 (6 bases). CDR3 length equals 15 residues. V was trimmed by 0 bases and J by 5 bases, leaving 13 bases between them.

This clonotype was seen a few times. V gene TRBV7-2 combines with J gene TRBJ1-4; 7 bases are shared with TRBD1. Germline lookup yields CDR1 SGHTA and CDR2 FQGNSA. With 5 bases clipped from V and 4 bases from J, the junction kept 7 bases outside the gene matches. CDR3 length: 15 amino acids. The CDR3 here is CASSIMGQNNEKLFF. The CDR3 DNA follows: TGTGCCAGCAGCATAATGGGACAGAATAATGAAAAACTGTTTTTT.

This clonotype was counted only a few times. V and J are TRBV28 and TRBJ2-1; D is possibly TRBD1 (6 bases). CDR3 length: 14 amino acids. From germline, CDR1 is MDHEN and CDR2 SYDVKM. Trimming took 6 bases from V and 5 from J, leaving 14 bases between them. CDR3: CASSSQGRNNEQFF. DNA of the CDR3: TGTGCCAGCAGCTCGCAGGGGCGGAACAATGAGCAGTTCTTC.

The V and J genes are TRBV7-9 and TRBJ2-1, with D unresolved. V shed 6 bases and J shed 5 bases, with 23 bases lying between them. The CDR3 runs 17 residues. Germline V gene data show CDR1 as SEHNR and CDR2 as FQNEAQ (reference sequence). DNA for the CDR3: TGTGCCAGCAGGCAACATCTTGGGGTTCCAGCAGACAATGAGCAGTTCTTC. Its protein is CASRQHLGVPADNEQFF.

This clonotype was picked up a small number of times. The chain is built from TRBV6-2 or TRBV6-3 and TRBJ2-4, with D possibly TRBD2 on 7 matching bases. CDR3 length: 17 amino acids. Germline values: CDR1 MNHEY, CDR2 SVGEGT. The ends were cut back, 5 bases at V and 5 bases at J, with 22 bases in the middle. For the CDR3, the DNA is TGTGCCAGCAGTGACCCTCGGGGGGCAGGGTCAGAAAACATTCAGTACTTC. Translated: CASSDPRGAGSENIQYF.

This clonotype was observed a few times. This sequence joins TRBV7-9 and TRBJ2-1; D remains ambiguous. The germline V gene has CDR1 SEHNR and CDR2 FQNEAQ (reference sequence). This CDR3 is built from 11 residues. V shed 6 bases and J shed 5 bases, with 5 bases lying between them. CDR3 region: CASRTDNEQFF. The CDR3 bases are TGTGCCAGCAGGACTGACAATGAGCAGTTCTTC.

The gene calls are TRBV29-1 and TRBJ2-1, with 11 positions matching TRBD2. Germline V lookup: CDR1 SQVTM, CDR2 ANQGSEA. The CDR3 runs 16 residues. With 3 bases clipped from V and 9 bases from J, the junction kept 13 bases outside the gene matches. CDR3 protein: CSVDTGWTSGRGEQFF. In DNA form, the CDR3 reads TGCAGCGTTGATACTGGGTGGACTAGCGGGCGAGGTGAGCAGTTCTTC.

This chain joins TRBV20-1 and TRBJ1-2; 11 bases map to TRBD1. CDR1 is DFQATT, CDR2 SNEGSKA, per germline (reference sequence). After removal of 6 bases from V and 8 bases from J, the junction contained 11 bases not matched to a gene. The CDR3 contains 14 residues. The CDR3 nucleotides are TGCAGTGCCTACGCCGGGACAGGGGGGGGAGGCTACACCTTC. Translating it yields CSAYAGTGGGGYTF.

V and J are TRBV20-1 and TRBJ2-5, with TRBD1 matching over 8 bases. The V gene's germline CDR1 is DFQATT and CDR2 SNEGSKA (reference sequence). Trimming took 3 bases from V and 2 from J; bases not matched to a gene: 8. This CDR3 has 15 residues. The DNA of the CDR3 is TGCAGTGCTAGTGGCCTCGGGACAGGTCAAGAGACCCAGTACTTC. Its translation: CSASGLGTGQETQYF.

This clonotype occurred once. The chain combines TRBV27 with TRBJ2-2; a weak D match, TRBD1 (5 bases). Trimming shortened V by 3 bases and J by 5 bases, and 13 bases separated the two germline ends. CDR1 is MNHEY, CDR2 SMNVEV, per germline (reference sequence). CDR3 length equals 15 residues. This CDR3 reads CASSFAHRTTGELFF. The DNA for the CDR3 is TGTGCCAGCAGTTTTGCGCATAGGACAACCGGGGAGCTGTTTTTT.

V usage is TRBV20-1 and J usage is TRBJ1-2; D remains unclear. Between the trimmed V and J ends, which lost 0 bases and 7 bases, there was a span of 12 bases. This CDR3 is 13 amino acids long. Germline V gene lookup returns CDR1 DFQATT and CDR2 SNEGSKA (reference sequence). The CDR3 DNA reads TGCAGTGCTAGAGAGGGGATCTTAGCTGGCTACACCTTC. Protein: CSAREGILAGYTF.

This clonotype was counted only a few times. V gene TRBV7-2 combines with J gene TRBJ2-1; D unclear. CDR3 size: 13 residues. Germline assignment: CDR1 SGHTA and CDR2 FQGNSA. Trimming left V 5 bases short and J 6 bases short, with 11 bases between. The CDR3 sequence is CASSPGPFNEQFF. Here the CDR3 DNA reads TGTGCCAGCAGCCCCGGCCCTTTCAATGAGCAGTTCTTC.